The present T cell receptor (beta chain) was sequenced within a study of shared clonotypes between healthy human individuals. The J segment lost 2 bases and the V segment lost 5 bases, leaving 9 bases of the junction unmatched. The CDR3 length is 16 residues. The germline V gene encodes CDR1 MNHEY and CDR2 SMNVEV (reference sequence). Only a few counts were recorded for this clone. Clones were read by immunoSEQ multiplex PCR, and TCRdb kept only the in-frame ones, dropping some. The table lists approximately 700,000 clones, 73% of them singletons. The rearrangement links TRBV27 to TRBJ2-5; the match to TRBD1 covers 9 bases. This TCR came from a woman aged 25 to 39 in good health. The material sequenced was memory CD4+ T cells sorted from blood. Stated subset: CD45RA-negative fraction. CDR3 sequence (DNA): TGTGCCAGCAGTCCAAAGACAGGGGGTGTTCAAGAGACCCAGTACTTC. Amino acids: CASSPKTGGVQETQYF.